The rows below give T cell receptor beta chains drawn from one sample of a study of radiation and T cells in renal cell carcinoma. The assay was immunoSEQ multiplex PCR, and TCRdb's table has in-frame clones only and misses some. The sample includes about 86,000 clones, around four fifths of them seen just once. Sequenced here: blood, sampled from a patient whose treatment included radiotherapy and nephrectomy. The receptor set was obtained from a man in his fifties with renal cell carcinoma. Each CDR3 is given with its conserved first and last residue. The order of the fields is CDR3 length, V gene, D gene, CDR3 protein. A D gene is named only where the DNA matches it firmly.

len: 16
v_gene: TRBV4-1
d_gene: TRBD2
CDR3aa: CASSFQLAGGPDTQYF

len: 15
v_gene: TRBV6-5
d_gene: NA
CDR3aa: CASSYSEKVSYEQYF

len: 15
v_gene: TRBV7-6
d_gene: NA
CDR3aa: CASSSEAGTRETQYF

len: 13
v_gene: TRBV7-9
d_gene: NA
CDR3aa: CASSSQVNTEAFF

len: 14
v_gene: TRBV5-6
d_gene: NA
CDR3aa: CASSLSGRTDTQYF

len: 13
v_gene: TRBV11-3
d_gene: NA
CDR3aa: CASSLGRGNTIYF

len: 15
v_gene: TRBV5-1
d_gene: NA
CDR3aa: CASSLADYSTDTQYF

len: 13
v_gene: TRBV2
d_gene: NA
CDR3aa: CASRTGYNQPQHF

len: 13
v_gene: TRBV30
d_gene: NA
CDR3aa: CAWSIPLATEAFF

len: 14
v_gene: TRBV13
d_gene: TRBD2
CDR3aa: CASSETSGADTQYF

len: 15
v_gene: TRBV5-6
d_gene: NA
CDR3aa: CASSLGNTYSYEQYF

len: 18
v_gene: TRBV28
d_gene: TRBD2
CDR3aa: CASSLPLAGDLAYNEQFF

len: 14
v_gene: TRBV27
d_gene: TRBD1
CDR3aa: CASRGQGVFQPQHF

len: 13
v_gene: TRBV27
d_gene: NA
CDR3aa: CASSLSGLTEAFF

len: 15
v_gene: TRBV28
d_gene: TRBD2
CDR3aa: CASSSRVAGDHEQYF

len: 14
v_gene: TRBV30
d_gene: TRBD1
CDR3aa: CAWRTGTANTEAFF

len: 19
v_gene: TRBV4-2
d_gene: NA
CDR3aa: CASSQDHQWAPEPTDTQYF

len: 11
v_gene: TRBV30
d_gene: TRBD1
CDR3aa: CAWSTGTGAFF

len: 18
v_gene: TRBV19
d_gene: TRBD2
CDR3aa: CASSISGGPGSSYNEQFF

len: 14
v_gene: TRBV4-3
d_gene: TRBD1
CDR3aa: CASSQDWDRGEQYF

len: 15
v_gene: TRBV5-4
d_gene: TRBD2
CDR3aa: CASSFGGSNYNEQFF

len: 14
v_gene: TRBV19
d_gene: NA
CDR3aa: CASTVGAGPYEQYF

len: 13
v_gene: TRBV10-3
d_gene: NA
CDR3aa: CAISEAEYNEQFF

len: 15
v_gene: TRBV25-1
d_gene: TRBD2
CDR3aa: CASSEFGSGNYEQYF

len: 14
v_gene: TRBV5-1
d_gene: TRBD1
CDR3aa: CASSSGQVQETQYF

len: 13
v_gene: TRBV30
d_gene: NA
CDR3aa: CAWTLGPNYGYTF

len: 14
v_gene: TRBV5-4
d_gene: TRBD1
CDR3aa: CASSLQGANSGYTF

len: 13
v_gene: TRBV30
d_gene: NA
CDR3aa: CAWSVLEGETQYF

len: 15
v_gene: TRBV21-1
d_gene: NA
CDR3aa: CASNEDRDSNQPQHF

len: 14
v_gene: TRBV5-1
d_gene: TRBD1
CDR3aa: CASSLGGTAHGYTF

len: 18
v_gene: TRBV9
d_gene: TRBD1
CDR3aa: CASSEQLTGTGSSNEQFF

len: 15
v_gene: TRBV29-1
d_gene: NA
CDR3aa: CSVGQGASSGNTIYF

len: 10
v_gene: TRBV29-1
d_gene: NA
CDR3aa: CSGGGYTQYF

len: 15
v_gene: TRBV6-4
d_gene: TRBD2
CDR3aa: CASSVTSGGAEGQFF

len: 14
v_gene: TRBV6-5
d_gene: NA
CDR3aa: CASSYSGTRGAIYF

len: 11
v_gene: TRBV28
d_gene: NA
CDR3aa: CASGLRHKQYF

len: 11
v_gene: TRBV5-4
d_gene: NA
CDR3aa: CASSLMDEQYF

len: 13
v_gene: TRBV2
d_gene: NA
CDR3aa: CATLRRGGNEQFF

len: 13
v_gene: TRBV4-2
d_gene: NA
CDR3aa: CASSRRGSDTQYF

len: 17
v_gene: TRBV5-4
d_gene: NA
CDR3aa: CASSLDGAPYTYNEQFF

len: 12
v_gene: TRBV6-1
d_gene: NA
CDR3aa: CASNDAGNTIYF

len: 16
v_gene: TRBV4-1
d_gene: TRBD2
CDR3aa: CASSQIILAGKREQYF

len: 14
v_gene: TRBV7-9
d_gene: NA
CDR3aa: CASSLSGSHYGYTF

len: 14
v_gene: TRBV27
d_gene: NA
CDR3aa: CASSLWAGNSPLHF

len: 15
v_gene: TRBV7-9
d_gene: TRBD2
CDR3aa: CASSGTSGRDNEQFF

len: 13
v_gene: TRBV7-9
d_gene: NA
CDR3aa: CAGAHDSYNEQFF

len: 15
v_gene: TRBV19
d_gene: TRBD1
CDR3aa: CASSRDSSGANVLTF

len: 14
v_gene: TRBV5-1
d_gene: TRBD1
CDR3aa: CASSSQGASYEQYF

len: 16
v_gene: TRBV2
d_gene: TRBD2
CDR3aa: CASSGTSGSVKNIQYF

len: 15
v_gene: TRBV18
d_gene: TRBD1
CDR3aa: CASSRGQGLSYEQYF

len: 14
v_gene: TRBV30
d_gene: TRBD1
CDR3aa: CAWSVGTGRNTIYF

len: 14
v_gene: TRBV6-1
d_gene: NA
CDR3aa: CASSPQDALYGYTF

len: 13
v_gene: TRBV6-5
d_gene: NA
CDR3aa: CASRLTQNTEAFF